This T cell receptor (beta chain) appears in the sequencing data of a study of Graves' ophthalmopathy and Graves' hyperthyroidism (dated by TCRdb to about 2018). About the investigation overall: Peripheral blood was collected before any treatment was given, at the time of initial diagnosis. The study used signatures of the TCR beta repertoire to tell Graves' ophthalmopathy apart from Graves' hyperthyroidism and to predict which patients would progress to ophthalmopathy. In total, approximately 140 blood samples were TCR-sequenced: around 42 ophthalmopathy, approximately 80 hyperthyroidism and around 17 hyperthyroidism-to-ophthalmopathy patients. To explore V-J signatures distinguishing ophthalmopathy from hyperthyroidism, a discovery set of 100 patients (more than 40 ophthalmopathy, around 55 stable hyperthyroidism) was enrolled. For independent validation, a separate cohort was made up of 18 to 20 hyperthyroidism patients plus 17 patients who later progressed from hyperthyroidism to ophthalmopathy. In six hyperthyroidism patients, the T-cell repertoire of thyroid tissue was compared with the T-cell repertoire of blood. Once sampling was done, hyperthyroidism patients were given methimazole at a starting dose of 30 mg daily, while ophthalmopathy patients were given high-dose intravenous methylprednisolone. The approximately 90 discovery patients were randomly split 7:3 into training and test sets.

Overall study outcomes, separate from this receptor: In validation, the model predicted ophthalmopathy progression with 70.59% sensitivity and less than 80% specificity; roughly 12 predicted patients were CT-confirmed with GO in a median of approximately six months. Most expanded thyroid clonotypes with a frequency above 0.001 also appeared in blood, which suggests that blood repertoires may reflect the immune response in the thyroid. The 13-signature model separated ophthalmopathy from stable hyperthyroidism with roughly 90% sensitivity and roughly 84% specificity in cross-validation, and 80%/75% in the test set. No statistical method was used to predetermine the sample size, and group allocation was not hidden from the investigators.

Patients with ophthalmopathy had moderately to severely active disease, with a Clinical Activity Score of 3 or more, a NOSPECS grade of 4 or more, and a disease duration of less than 3 months. Patients with other autoimmune diseases, uncontrolled infections, pregnancy or lactation were excluded from the study. Clinical symptoms, serum thyroxine, TRAb, thyroid ultrasound and orbital computed tomography were used for diagnosis. PBMCs were isolated from approximately 10 ml of fresh peripheral blood by Ficoll-Paque density gradient centrifugation. Total RNA was extracted with Trizol reagent and quality-checked on an Agilent 2100 Bioanalyzer. This clonotype has at least ten counts. It has no known antigen specificity. Qualities for individual bases were not recorded, and no much larger clone is one base off. TCR beta CDR3 regions were amplified from RNA transcripts for repertoire sequencing. A first-round RT-PCR used HTBI primers with the Qiagen OneStep RT-PCR kit, followed by a second-round multiplex PCR, size selection and purification. The libraries underwent paired-end sequencing with 100 bp reads on an Illumina HiSeq2000. The authors' pipeline ran thus. Reads were processed with SOAPnuke, discarding reads with adapters, uncalled bases, mean Phred below 15, or no exact constant-primer or identifier match. COPE v1.2.5 was used to merge high-quality paired reads. Unique nucleotide sequences were defined as clonotypes and aligned to IMGT TRB V, D and J references using MiTCR v1.1. Analysis was restricted to V-J combinations with a frequency above 0.0001, which covered roughly 99% of repertoires. A TCR clonal expansion and chaos score per V-J combination was defined as the ratio of F50 clonal expansion to chaos observed in the TCRdist matrix. Welch's t-statistics and random forest were used to narrow the features down to around 13 V-J combinations, which were then fed into a naive Bayes classifier. The Morisita-Horn index was used to measure how similar the thyroid and blood repertoires were. TCRdb trimmed public reads at Q25 via fastp, called clones via MiXCR and kept in-frame beta chains. Every distinct CDR3 protein forms one entry, paired with its most common genes and DNA. These V and J calls are TCRdb output, not the study's own analysis. This sample holds roughly 500,000 distinct CDR3 sequences; over 13% were observed only once. The ten largest clonotypes hold about a tenth of the sample.

CDR3 length: 15 amino acids, cysteine to phenylalanine. Left in the record is the CDR3 DNA by itself, 45 bases read in frame from the first base. Ends trimmed: V by 3 bases, J by 2 bases; bases unmatched to a gene: 4. The chain uses TRBV12-3 or TRBV12-4 and TRBJ2-7; 10 bases in the junction line up with TRBD1. Sample: blood. The origin of this receptor is a woman aged 25 to 45 with Graves' ophthalmopathy. Donor details come from another sample of the same person, matched by shared clones. Read as DNA, the sequence is TGTGCCAGCAGTTTTTCCGGGACAGGGGCCTACGAGCAGTACTTC. This translates into CASSFSGTGAYEQYF.